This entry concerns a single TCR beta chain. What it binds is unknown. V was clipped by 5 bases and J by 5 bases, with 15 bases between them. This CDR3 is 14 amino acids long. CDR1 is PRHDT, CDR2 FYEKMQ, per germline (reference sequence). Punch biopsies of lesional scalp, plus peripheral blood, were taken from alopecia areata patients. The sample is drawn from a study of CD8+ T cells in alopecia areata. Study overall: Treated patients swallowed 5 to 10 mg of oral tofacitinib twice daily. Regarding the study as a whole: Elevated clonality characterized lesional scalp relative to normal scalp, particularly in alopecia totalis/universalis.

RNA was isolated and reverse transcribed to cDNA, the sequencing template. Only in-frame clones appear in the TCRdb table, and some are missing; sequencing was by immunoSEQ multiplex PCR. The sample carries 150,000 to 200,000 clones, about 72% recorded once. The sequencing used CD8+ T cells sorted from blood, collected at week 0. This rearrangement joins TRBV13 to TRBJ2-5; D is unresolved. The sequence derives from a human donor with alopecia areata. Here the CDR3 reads CASSPPTQKETQYF. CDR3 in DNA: TGTGCCAGCAGCCCCCCGACACAGAAGGAGACCCAGTACTTC.